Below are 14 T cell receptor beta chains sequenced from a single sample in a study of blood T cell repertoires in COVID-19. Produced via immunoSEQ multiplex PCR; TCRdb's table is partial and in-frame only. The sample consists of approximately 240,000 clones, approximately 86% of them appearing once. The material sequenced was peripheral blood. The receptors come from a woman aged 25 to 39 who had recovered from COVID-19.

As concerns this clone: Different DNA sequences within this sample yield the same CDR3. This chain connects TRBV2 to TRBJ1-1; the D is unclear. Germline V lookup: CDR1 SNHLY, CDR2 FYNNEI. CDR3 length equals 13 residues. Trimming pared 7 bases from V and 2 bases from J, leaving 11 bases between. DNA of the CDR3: TGTGCCAGCACTCTCGAGGGTAACACTGAAGCTTTCTTT. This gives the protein CASTLEGNTEAFF.

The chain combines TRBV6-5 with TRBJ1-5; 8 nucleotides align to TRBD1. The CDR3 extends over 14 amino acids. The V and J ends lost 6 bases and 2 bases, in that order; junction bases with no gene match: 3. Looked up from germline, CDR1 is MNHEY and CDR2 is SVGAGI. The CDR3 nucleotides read TGTGCCAGCAGAGGACAGGGCGGCAATCAGCCCCAGCATTTT. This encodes CASRGQGGNQPQHF.

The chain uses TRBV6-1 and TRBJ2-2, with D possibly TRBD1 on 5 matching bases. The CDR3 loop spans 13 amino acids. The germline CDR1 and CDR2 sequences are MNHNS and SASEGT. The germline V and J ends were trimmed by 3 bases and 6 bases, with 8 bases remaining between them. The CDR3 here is CASSDREPGELFF. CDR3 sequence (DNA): TGTGCCAGCAGTGACAGGGAACCCGGGGAGCTGTTTTTT.

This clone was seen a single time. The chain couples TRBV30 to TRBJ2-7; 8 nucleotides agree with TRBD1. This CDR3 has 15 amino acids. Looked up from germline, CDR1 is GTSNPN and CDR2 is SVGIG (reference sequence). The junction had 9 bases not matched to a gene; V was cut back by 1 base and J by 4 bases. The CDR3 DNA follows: TGTGCCTGGAGTGCGAGTGACAGGGGTTCTTACGAGCAGTACTTC. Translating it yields CAWSASDRGSYEQYF.

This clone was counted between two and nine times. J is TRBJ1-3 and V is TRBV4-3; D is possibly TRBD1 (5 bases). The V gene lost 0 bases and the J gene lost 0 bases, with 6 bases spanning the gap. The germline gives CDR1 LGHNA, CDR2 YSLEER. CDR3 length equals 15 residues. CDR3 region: CASSQDDSSGNTIYF. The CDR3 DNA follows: TGCGCCAGCAGCCAAGATGACAGCTCTGGAAACACCATATATTTT.

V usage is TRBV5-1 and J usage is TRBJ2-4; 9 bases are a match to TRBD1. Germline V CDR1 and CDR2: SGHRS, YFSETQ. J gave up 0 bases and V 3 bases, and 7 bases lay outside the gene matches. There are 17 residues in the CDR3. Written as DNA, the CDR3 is TGCGCCAGCAGCTCCGCTGGACAGGGGTTAGCCAAAAACATTCAGTACTTC. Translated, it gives CASSSAGQGLAKNIQYF.

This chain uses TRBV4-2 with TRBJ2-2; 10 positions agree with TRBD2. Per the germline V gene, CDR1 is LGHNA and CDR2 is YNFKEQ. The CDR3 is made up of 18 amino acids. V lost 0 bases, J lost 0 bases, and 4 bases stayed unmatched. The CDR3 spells CASSQDASGGPNTGELFF. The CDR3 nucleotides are TGTGCCAGCAGCCAAGACGCTAGCGGGGGACCGAACACCGGGGAGCTGTTTTTT.

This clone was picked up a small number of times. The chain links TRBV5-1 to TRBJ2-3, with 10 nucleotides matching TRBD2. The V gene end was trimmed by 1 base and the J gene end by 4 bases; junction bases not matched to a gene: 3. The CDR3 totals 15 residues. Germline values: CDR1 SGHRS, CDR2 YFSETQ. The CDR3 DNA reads TGCGCCAGCAGCTTGACTAGCGGGGTTCCAGATACGCAGTATTTT. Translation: CASSLTSGVPDTQYF.

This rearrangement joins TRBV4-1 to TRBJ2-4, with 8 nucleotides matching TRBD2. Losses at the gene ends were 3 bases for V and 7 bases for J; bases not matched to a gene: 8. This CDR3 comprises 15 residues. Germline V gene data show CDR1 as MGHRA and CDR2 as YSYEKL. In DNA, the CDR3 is TGCGCCAGCAGCCATTCCTCTAGCGGGTGGAACATTCAGTACTTC. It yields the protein CASSHSSSGWNIQYF.

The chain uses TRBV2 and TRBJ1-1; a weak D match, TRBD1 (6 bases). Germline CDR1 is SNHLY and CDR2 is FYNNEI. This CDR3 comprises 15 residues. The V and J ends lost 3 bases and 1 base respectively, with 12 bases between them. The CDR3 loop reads CASSDSRQENTEAFF. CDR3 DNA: TGTGCCAGCAGTGATAGTCGACAGGAGAACACTGAAGCTTTCTTT.

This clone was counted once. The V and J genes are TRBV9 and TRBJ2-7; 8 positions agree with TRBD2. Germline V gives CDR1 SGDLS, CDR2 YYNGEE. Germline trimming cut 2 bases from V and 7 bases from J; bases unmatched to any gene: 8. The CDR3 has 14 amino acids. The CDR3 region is CASSVGGAPEEQYF. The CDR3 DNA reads TGTGCCAGCAGCGTCGGGGGGGCGCCAGAAGAGCAGTACTTC.

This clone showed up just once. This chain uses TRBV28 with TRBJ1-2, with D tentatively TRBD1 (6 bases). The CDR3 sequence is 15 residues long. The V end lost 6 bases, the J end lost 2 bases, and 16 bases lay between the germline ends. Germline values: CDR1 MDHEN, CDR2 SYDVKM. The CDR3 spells CASSPGQGKNYGYTF. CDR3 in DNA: TGTGCCAGCAGCCCCGGGCAGGGGAAAAACTATGGCTACACCTTC.

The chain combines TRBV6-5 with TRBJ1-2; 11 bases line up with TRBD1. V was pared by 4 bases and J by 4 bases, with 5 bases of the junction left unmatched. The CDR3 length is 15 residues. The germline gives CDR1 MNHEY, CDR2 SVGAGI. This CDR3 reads CASSSGTGGFYGYTF. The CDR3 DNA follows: TGTGCCAGCAGTTCTGGGACAGGGGGATTCTATGGCTACACCTTC.

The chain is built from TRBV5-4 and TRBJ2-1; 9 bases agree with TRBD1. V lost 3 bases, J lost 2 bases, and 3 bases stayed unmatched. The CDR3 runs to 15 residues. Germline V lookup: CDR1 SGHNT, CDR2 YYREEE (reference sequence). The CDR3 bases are TGTGCCAGCAGCTGGGGACAGGGACCCTACAATGAGCAGTTCTTC. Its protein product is CASSWGQGPYNEQFF.